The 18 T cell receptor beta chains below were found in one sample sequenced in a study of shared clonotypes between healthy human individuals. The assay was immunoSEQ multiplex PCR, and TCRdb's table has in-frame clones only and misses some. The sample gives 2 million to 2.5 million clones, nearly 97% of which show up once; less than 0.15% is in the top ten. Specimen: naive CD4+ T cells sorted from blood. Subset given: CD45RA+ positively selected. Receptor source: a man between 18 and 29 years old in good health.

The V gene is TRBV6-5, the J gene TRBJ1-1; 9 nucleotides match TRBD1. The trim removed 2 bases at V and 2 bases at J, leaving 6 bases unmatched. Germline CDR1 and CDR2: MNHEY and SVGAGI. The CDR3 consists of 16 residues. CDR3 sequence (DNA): TGTGCCAGCAGTTACCGGACAGGGGATGGAAACACTGAAGCTTTCTTT. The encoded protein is CASSYRTGDGNTEAFF.

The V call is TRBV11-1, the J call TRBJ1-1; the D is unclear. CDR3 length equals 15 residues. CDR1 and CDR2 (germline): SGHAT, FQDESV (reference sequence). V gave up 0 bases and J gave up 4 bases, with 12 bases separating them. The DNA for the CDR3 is TGTGCCAGCAGCTTAGCCCCTGCGCGAGGCACTGAAGCTTTCTTT. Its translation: CASSLAPARGTEAFF.

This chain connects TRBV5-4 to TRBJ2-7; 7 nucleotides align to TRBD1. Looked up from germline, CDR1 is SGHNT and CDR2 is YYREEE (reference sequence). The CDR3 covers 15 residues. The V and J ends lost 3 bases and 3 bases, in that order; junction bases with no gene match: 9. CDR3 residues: CASSSGTASFYEQYF. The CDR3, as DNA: TGTGCCAGCAGCTCAGGGACAGCAAGTTTCTACGAGCAGTACTTC.

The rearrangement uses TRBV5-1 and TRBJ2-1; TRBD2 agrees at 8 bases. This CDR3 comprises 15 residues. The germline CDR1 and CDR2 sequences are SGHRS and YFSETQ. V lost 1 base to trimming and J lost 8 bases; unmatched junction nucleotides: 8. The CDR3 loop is CASSLWSGGMDEQFF. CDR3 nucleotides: TGCGCCAGCAGCTTGTGGAGCGGGGGTATGGATGAGCAGTTCTTC.

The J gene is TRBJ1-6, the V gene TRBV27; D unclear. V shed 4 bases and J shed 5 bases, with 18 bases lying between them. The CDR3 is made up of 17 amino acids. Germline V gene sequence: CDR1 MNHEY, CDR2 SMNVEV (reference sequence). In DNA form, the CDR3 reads TGTGCCAGCAGTTCCGGTCATTGGTCAAGCAATAATTCACCCCTCCACTTT. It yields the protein CASSSGHWSSNNSPLHF.

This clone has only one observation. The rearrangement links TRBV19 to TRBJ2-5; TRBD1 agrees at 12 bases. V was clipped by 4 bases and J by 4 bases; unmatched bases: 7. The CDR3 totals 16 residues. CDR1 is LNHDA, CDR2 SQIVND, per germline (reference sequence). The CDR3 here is CASSTTGTGGLETQYF. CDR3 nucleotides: TGTGCCAGTAGTACAACCGGGACAGGGGGCCTAGAGACCCAGTACTTC.

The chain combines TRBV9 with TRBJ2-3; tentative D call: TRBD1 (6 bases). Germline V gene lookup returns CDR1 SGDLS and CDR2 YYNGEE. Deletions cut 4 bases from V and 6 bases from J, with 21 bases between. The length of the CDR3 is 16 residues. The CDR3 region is CASSSPDSLNRDTQYF. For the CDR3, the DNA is TGTGCCAGCAGCTCCCCGGACAGCCTCAATCGGGATACGCAGTATTTT.

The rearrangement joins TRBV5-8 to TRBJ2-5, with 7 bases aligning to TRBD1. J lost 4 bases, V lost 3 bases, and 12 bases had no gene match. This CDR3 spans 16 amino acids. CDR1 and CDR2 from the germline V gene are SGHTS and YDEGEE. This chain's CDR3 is CASSSRWDSLGETQYF. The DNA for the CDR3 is TGTGCCAGCAGCTCGAGGTGGGACAGCCTAGGAGAGACCCAGTACTTC.

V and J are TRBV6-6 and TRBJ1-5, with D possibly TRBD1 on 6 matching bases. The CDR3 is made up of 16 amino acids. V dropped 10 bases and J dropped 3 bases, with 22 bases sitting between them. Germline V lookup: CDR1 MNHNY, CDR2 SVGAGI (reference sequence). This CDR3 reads CATQGTPQGFNQPQHF. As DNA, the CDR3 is TGTGCCACTCAGGGGACTCCGCAGGGCTTCAATCAGCCCCAGCATTTT.

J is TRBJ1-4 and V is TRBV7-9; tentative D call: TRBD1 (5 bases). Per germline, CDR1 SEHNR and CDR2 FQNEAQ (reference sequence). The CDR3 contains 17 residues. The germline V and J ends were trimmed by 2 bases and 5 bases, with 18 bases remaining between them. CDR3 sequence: CASSLPSGGIWNEKLFF. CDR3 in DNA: TGTGCCAGCAGCTTACCCAGCGGGGGGATCTGGAATGAAAAACTGTTTTTT.

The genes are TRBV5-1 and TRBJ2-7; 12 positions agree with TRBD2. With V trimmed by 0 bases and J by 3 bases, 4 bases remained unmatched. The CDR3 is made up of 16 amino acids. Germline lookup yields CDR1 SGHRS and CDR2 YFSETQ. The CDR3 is CASSLGGLAGIYEQYF. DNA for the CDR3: TGCGCCAGCAGCTTGGGCGGACTAGCGGGGATCTACGAGCAGTACTTC.

CDR3 in amino acids: CASSYLSGRNTGELFF. Written as DNA, the CDR3 is TGTGCCAGCAGTTACCTTAGCGGGAGGAACACCGGGGAGCTGTTTTTT. The rearrangement links TRBV6-5 to TRBJ2-2; the match to TRBD2 covers 9 bases. The germline CDR1 and CDR2 sequences are MNHEY and SVGAGI. With 2 bases clipped from V and 1 base from J, the junction kept 2 bases outside the gene matches. This CDR3 has 16 residues.

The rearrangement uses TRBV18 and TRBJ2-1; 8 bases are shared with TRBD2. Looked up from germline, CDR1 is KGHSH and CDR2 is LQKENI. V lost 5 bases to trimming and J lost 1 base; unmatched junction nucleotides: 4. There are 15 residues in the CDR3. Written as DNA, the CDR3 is TGTGCCAGCTCATCATTAGCGGGGTCCTACAATGAGCAGTTCTTC. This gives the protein CASSSLAGSYNEQFF. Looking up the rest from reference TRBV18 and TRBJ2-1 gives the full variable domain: NAGVMQNPRHLVRRRGQEARLRCSPMKGHSHVYWYRQLPEEGLKFMVYLQKENIIDESGMPKERFSAEFPKEGPSILRIQQVVRGDSAAYFCASSSLAGSYNEQFFGPGTRLTVL.

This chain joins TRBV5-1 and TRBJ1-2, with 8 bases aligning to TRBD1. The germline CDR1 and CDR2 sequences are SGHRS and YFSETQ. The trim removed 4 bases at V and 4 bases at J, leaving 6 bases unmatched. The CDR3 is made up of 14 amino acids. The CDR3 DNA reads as TGCGCCAGCAGCCCGGGACAGGCGATCTATGGCTACACCTTC. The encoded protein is CASSPGQAIYGYTF.

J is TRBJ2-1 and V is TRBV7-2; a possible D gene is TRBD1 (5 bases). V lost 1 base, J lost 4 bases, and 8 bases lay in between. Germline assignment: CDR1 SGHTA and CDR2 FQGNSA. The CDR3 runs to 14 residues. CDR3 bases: TGTGCCAGCAGCTTAGATTCAGGGTACAATGAGCAGTTCTTC. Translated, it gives CASSLDSGYNEQFF.

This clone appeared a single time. For the CDR3, the DNA is TGTGCCAGCAGGGACTTAGACAGGGGTGGCAATCAGCCCCAGCATTTT. Residues: CASRDLDRGGNQPQHF. The chain employs TRBV2 and TRBJ1-5, with 8 bases fitting TRBD1. CDR3 length: 16 residues. CDR1 and CDR2 from the germline V gene are SNHLY and FYNNEI. The ends lost 6 bases at V and 2 bases at J; junction bases unmatched: 9.

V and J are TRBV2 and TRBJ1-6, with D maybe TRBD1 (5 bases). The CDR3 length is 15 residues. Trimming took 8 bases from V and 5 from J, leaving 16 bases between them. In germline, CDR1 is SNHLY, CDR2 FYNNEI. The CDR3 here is CASGPRDGNNSPLHF. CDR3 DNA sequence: TGTGCCAGCGGACCCCGGGACGGGAATAATTCACCCCTCCACTTT.

Here the CDR3 reads CASANQETQYF. In DNA form, the CDR3 reads TGTGCCAGCGCAAACCAAGAGACCCAGTACTTC. The gene calls are TRBV6-5 and TRBJ2-5, with D unclear. V lost 8 bases, J lost 0 bases, and 4 bases lay in between. This CDR3 has 11 residues. Germline loops: CDR1 MNHEY, CDR2 SVGAGI.